This T cell receptor (beta chain) was observed in a study of cytomegalovirus exposure and HLA in healthy donors. The CDR3 extends over 14 amino acids. Germline-derived CDR1 and CDR2 are SGHRS and YFSETQ. V lost 0 bases and J 5 bases, leaving 12 bases between the germline ends. Study-level findings and limits: Per a prior analysis, the majority of TCR beta V segments were productive roughly 87% or roughly 30% of the time.

This PCR relied on a set of 60 Vbeta primers and 13 Jbeta primers. The assay was immunoSEQ multiplex PCR, and TCRdb's table has in-frame clones only and misses some. The sample holds approximately 240,000 clones, 70% to 85% seen once. With respect to this clone: Its antigen is unknown.

The rearrangement uses TRBV5-1 and TRBJ2-7; a possible D gene is TRBD2 (5 bases). This clonotype was sampled from a woman in her sixties or seventies in good health and CMV-seropositive. The sequencing sample was made of PBMCs. The CDR3 DNA follows: TGCGCCAGCAGCTTGGGGCCGGGATTCGACGAGCAGTACTTC. This sequence encodes CASSLGPGFDEQYF.